The 11 T cell receptor beta chains presented below share a single source sample, sequenced in a study of T cells in women clearing cervical HPV infection. TCRdb's table, derived via immunoSEQ multiplex PCR, lists solely in-frame clones and lacks some. The sample totals roughly 28,000 clones. The material sequenced was blood buffy coat. These receptors all stem from a woman aged 18 to 69 with a cervical HPV16 infection that either progressed to CIN3+ or cleared (not recorded which).

Regarding this clone: The sequenced fragment ends 3 residues before the CDR3 boundary, so the rest is inferred from the germline J gene. The V gene is TRBV5-1, the J gene TRBJ1-4; D unresolved. This CDR3 has 15 residues. Germline V lookup: CDR1 SGHRS, CDR2 YFSETQ. Trimming shortened V by 0 bases and J by 7 bases, and 13 bases separated the two germline ends. The part of the CDR3 DNA that was read is TGCGCCAGCAGCTTGGCAGCGTCCTCGGGTGAAAAA. Translated: CASSLAASSGEK. Given in full, the CDR3 is CASSLAASSGEKLFF.

Concerning this clone itself: The read gets to within 3 residues of the CDR3 end, and the germline J gene fills in the rest. V is TRBV12-3 or TRBV12-4 and J is TRBJ1-1; possible D gene TRBD1, 5 bases. The CDR3 has 15 residues. With 0 bases removed from V and 0 bases from J, the gap between germline ends came to 8 bases. Here the CDR3 reads CASSLAPGMNTEAFF. CDR3 bases read: TGTGCCAGCAGTTTAGCCCCAGGGATGAACACTGAA.

In regard to this clone: The read stops 3 residues short of the end of the CDR3; the missing end is completed from the germline J gene. This chain links TRBV5-1 with TRBJ1-1; tentatively, D is TRBD1 (5 bases). V lost 1 base to trimming and J lost 3 bases, with 19 bases between them. CDR1 SGHRS and CDR2 YFSETQ come from the germline V gene. The CDR3 covers 17 residues. The covered CDR3 bases are TGCGCCAGCAGCTTGCAGGAGGGGTCAATGGCGGACACTGAA. The encoded protein is CASSLQEGSMADTE. The complete CDR3 protein is CASSLQEGSMADTEAFF.

As concerns this clone: The sequence runs out 3 residues before the end of the CDR3; the remainder is reconstructed from the germline J gene. V is TRBV19 and J is TRBJ1-2, with D possibly matching TRBD1 (6 bases). Trimming removed 7 bases from V and 7 bases from J, with 13 bases in between. Germline assignment: CDR1 LNHDA and CDR2 SQIVND (reference sequence). The CDR3 is 12 residues long. The covered CDR3 bases are TGTGCCAGTATGGGACAAATCTCTGGC. Residues: CASMGQISG. The full CDR3 sequence reads CASMGQISGYTF.

Comment on this clone: The read ends 3 residues early relative to the CDR3; the germline J gene fills the gap. The chain recombines TRBV5-1 with TRBJ2-7; TRBD1 aligns across 7 bases. Looked up from germline, CDR1 is SGHRS and CDR2 is YFSETQ. The CDR3 totals 17 residues. The V gene end was trimmed by 3 bases and the J gene end by 6 bases; junction bases not matched to a gene: 18. The DNA read from the CDR3 is TGCGCCAGCAGCTCAAGTCCCAGGGGGTGGTCTCTCGGCGAG. Protein sequence: CASSSSPRGWSLGE. The CDR3, in full, reads CASSSSPRGWSLGEQYF. Full variable domain (missing parts from reference TRBV5-1 and TRBJ2-7): KAGVTQTPRYLIKTRGQQVTLSCSPISGHRSVSWYQQTPGQGLQFLFEYFSETQRNKGNFPGRFSGRQFSNSRSEMNVSTLELGDSALYLCASSSSPRGWSLGEQYFGPGTRLTVT.

Concerning this clone itself: The read falls 3 residues short of the CDR3 end, and the missing part is taken from the germline J gene. This chain connects TRBV19 to TRBJ1-5; D is ambiguous. The ends were cut back, 6 bases at V and 2 bases at J, with 26 bases in the middle. This CDR3 has 19 amino acids. Per the germline V gene, CDR1 is LNHDA and CDR2 is SQIVND (reference sequence). The CDR3 sequence is CASRLRAGMSSLRNQPQHF. The sequenced part of the CDR3 DNA is TGTGCCAGTAGGCTTCGCGCGGGGATGTCGAGCCTACGCAATCAGCCC.

A remark on this clone: The read gets to within 3 residues of the CDR3 end, and the germline J gene fills in the rest. The chain links TRBV7-9 to TRBJ1-6; the D gene is possibly TRBD1 (5 bases). Germline V CDR1 and CDR2: SEHNR, FQNEAQ (reference sequence). Trimming pared 1 base from V and 5 bases from J, leaving 9 bases between. This CDR3 is built from 15 residues. Incomplete CDR3 DNA: TGTGCCAGCAGCTTAGGGACACCTAATAATTCACCC. Protein sequence: CASSLGTPNNSP. The entire CDR3 protein is CASSLGTPNNSPLHF.

Concerning this clone: The CDR3 end lies 3 residues beyond the end of the read and is filled in from the germline J gene. This chain uses TRBV11-2 with TRBJ1-6, with D uncertain. Germline assignment: CDR1 SGHAT and CDR2 FQNNGV. V was shortened by 6 bases and J by 10 bases, with 16 bases between the two germline ends. This CDR3 has 14 amino acids. The covered CDR3 bases are TGTGCCAGCAGACCCTCCGGTCGATTGTCACCC. Amino acid sequence: CASRPSGRLSP. The full-length CDR3 reads as CASRPSGRLSPLHF.

Comment on this clone: The read terminates 3 residues before the CDR3 end, so the remaining end is supplied by the germline J gene. The genes are TRBV30 and TRBJ1-6; TRBD1 might be the D (5 bases). The germline V and J ends were trimmed by 1 base and 6 bases, with 13 bases remaining between them. Per the germline V gene, CDR1 is GTSNPN and CDR2 is SVGIG (reference sequence). The CDR3 extends over 15 amino acids. CDR3 bases read: TGTGCCTGGAGTGCGGTAAGGGGCCGTAATTCACCC. Residues: CAWSAVRGRNSP. The full CDR3 reads CAWSAVRGRNSPLHF.

In the case of this clone: The read gets to within 3 residues of the CDR3 end, and the germline J gene fills in the rest. The V and J genes are TRBV20-1 and TRBJ2-5; 9 nucleotides agree with TRBD2. The CDR3 has 15 amino acids. The trim removed 6 bases at V and 4 bases at J, leaving 12 bases unmatched. CDR1 is DFQATT and CDR2 is SNEGSKA in the germline V gene (reference sequence). CDR3 DNA, as far as it was read: TGCAGTGCCCCTTCTGGCGGGAGGGCCAGAGAGACC. Protein: CSAPSGGRARET. The whole CDR3 protein reads CSAPSGGRARETQYF.

Worth noting for this clone: The CDR3 end is not reached by the read, which stops 3 residues before it; the germline J gene fills it in. The rearrangement joins TRBV7-7 to TRBJ2-1; TRBD2 aligns across 13 bases. Per germline, CDR1 SSHAT and CDR2 FNYEAQ (reference sequence). Trimming cost V 1 base and J 8 bases; bases outside gene matches: 2. The CDR3 totals 15 residues. CDR3 protein: CASSLGLAGGDEQFF. CDR3 bases read: TGTGCCAGCAGCTTAGGACTAGCGGGAGGAGATGAG.